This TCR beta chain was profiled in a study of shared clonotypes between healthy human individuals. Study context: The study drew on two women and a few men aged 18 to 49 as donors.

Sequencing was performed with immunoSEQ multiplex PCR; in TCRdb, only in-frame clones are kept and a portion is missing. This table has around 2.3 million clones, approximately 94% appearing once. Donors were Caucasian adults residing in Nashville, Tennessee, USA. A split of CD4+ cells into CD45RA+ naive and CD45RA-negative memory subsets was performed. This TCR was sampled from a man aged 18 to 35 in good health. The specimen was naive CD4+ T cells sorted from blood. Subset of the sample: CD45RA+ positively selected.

The CDR3 here is CASSQGVGIANEKLFF. CDR3 DNA sequence: TGCGCCAGCAGCCAAGGAGTGGGGATAGCTAATGAAAAACTGTTTTTT. The chain is built from TRBV4-1 and TRBJ1-4; D call uncertain. The ends were cut back, 1 base at V and 3 bases at J, with 12 bases in the middle. CDR1 and CDR2 (germline): MGHRA, YSYEKL. The CDR3 runs 16 residues.